This T cell receptor (beta chain) was sequenced for a study of T cells in Graves' hyperthyroidism and ophthalmopathy. Ophthalmopathy cases met thresholds of Clinical Activity Score at least 3, NOSPECS grade at least 4 and duration under 3 months. This clonotype occurred a few times. TCR beta CDR3 regions were amplified from RNA. First-round RT-PCR targeting the TCR CDR3 was performed with the HTBI primer set. TCRdb independently ran MiXCR on the multiplex PCR reads; one entry per CDR3 protein. The sample lists 490,000 or so distinct CDR3 sequences, about 20% occurring once. The TCR comes from a man aged 40-55 years with Graves' ophthalmopathy. Source material: blood.

The CDR3 DNA sequence: TGTGCCACCTCGGTAGCCTCGAACACTGAAGCTTTCTTT. Encoded protein: CATSVASNTEAFF. The gene calls are TRBV19 and TRBJ1-1; D uncertain. V was cut by 10 bases and J by 1 base, with 13 bases left in between. The CDR3 has 13 amino acids. Per germline, CDR1 LNHDA and CDR2 SQIVND (reference sequence).